Sequencing of this TCR beta chain was carried out in a study of shared clonotypes between healthy human individuals. Study summary: CD4 naive cells filled three plates per donor, CD4 memory three, CD8 naive two and CD8 memory one.

Several immunoSEQ 96-well plates shared each subset's DNA, each plate a replicate. Method: immunoSEQ multiplex PCR; TCRdb's copy keeps in-frame clones and lacks some. Among about 1.5 million clones, 96% were seen once, and the ten largest hold approximately 1.1%. This clone was recorded only once. V dropped 6 bases and J dropped 1 base, with 9 bases sitting between them. Germline V gene sequence: CDR1 SNHLY, CDR2 FYNNEI. The CDR3 is made up of 13 amino acids. This receptor was identified in a young man in good health. The chain has TRBV2 and TRBJ2-5; D gene uncertain. The sequenced material came from naive CD4+ T cells sorted from blood. This sample's subset: CD45RA+ positively selected. CDR3 loop: CASRTEPQETQYF. CDR3 DNA sequence: TGTGCCAGCAGGACGGAGCCCCAAGAGACCCAGTACTTC.